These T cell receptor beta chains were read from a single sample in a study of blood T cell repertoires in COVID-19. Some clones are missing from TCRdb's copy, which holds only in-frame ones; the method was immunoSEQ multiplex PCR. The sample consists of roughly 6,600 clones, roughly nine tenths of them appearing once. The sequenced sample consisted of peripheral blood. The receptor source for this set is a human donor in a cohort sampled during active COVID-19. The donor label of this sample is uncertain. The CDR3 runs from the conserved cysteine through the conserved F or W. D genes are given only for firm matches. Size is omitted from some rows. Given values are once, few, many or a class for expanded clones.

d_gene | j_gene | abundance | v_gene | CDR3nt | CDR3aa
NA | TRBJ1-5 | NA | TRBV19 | TGTGCCAGTAGTATAGGCGGCAGTAATCAGCCCCAGCATTTT | CASSIGGSNQPQHF
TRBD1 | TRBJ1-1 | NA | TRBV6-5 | TGTGCCAGCAGGGTACAGGGGAGTGGCACTGAAGCTTTCTTT | CASRVQGSGTEAFF
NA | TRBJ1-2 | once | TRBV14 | TGTGCCAGCAGCCAAGAGCTATTTCCGAGAGGCTACACCTTC | CASSQELFPRGYTF
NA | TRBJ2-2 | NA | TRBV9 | TGTGCCAGCAGCGCCCCTAACACCGGGGAGCTGTTTTTT | CASSAPNTGELFF
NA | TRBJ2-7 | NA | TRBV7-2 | TGTGCCAGCAACCCTGGAGGATCCGAGCAGTACTTC | CASNPGGSEQYF
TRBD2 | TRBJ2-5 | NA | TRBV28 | TGTGCCAGCAGTTTCCCCGAAGGACTAGCGGGAGAATCGGTCCAAGAGACCCAGTACTTC | CASSFPEGLAGESVQETQYF
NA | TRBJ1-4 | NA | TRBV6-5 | TGTGCCAGCAGTCTGGTGGGGGGGCGTGAAAAACTGTTTTTT | CASSLVGGREKLFF
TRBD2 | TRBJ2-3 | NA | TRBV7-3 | TGTGCCAGCAGCGCTCAACTAGCGGATAGCACAGATACGCAGTATTTT | CASSAQLADSTDTQYF
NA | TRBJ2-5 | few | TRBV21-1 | TGTGCCAGCAGCAATCGGGCCTGGGTAGCGGGCGTCCAAGAGACCCAGTACTTC | CASSNRAWVAGVQETQYF
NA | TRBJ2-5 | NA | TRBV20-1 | TGCAGTGCTAGTTCCGGACTGACCAAAGAGACCCAGTACTTC | CSASSGLTKETQYF
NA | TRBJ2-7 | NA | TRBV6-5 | TGTGCCAGCAGTTATCAGCCAGGGGGGTACGAGCAGTACTTC | CASSYQPGGYEQYF
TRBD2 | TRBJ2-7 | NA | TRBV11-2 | TGTGCCAGCAGCATCCATAGCGGGGCCCAGTACGAGCAGTACTTC | CASSIHSGAQYEQYF
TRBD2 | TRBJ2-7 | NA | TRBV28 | TGTGCCAGCAGGAGCGGGAGGGTGGCCCCCGAGCAGTACTTC | CASRSGRVAPEQYF
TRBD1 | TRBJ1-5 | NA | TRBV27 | TGTGCCAGCAGTTCCCCGGACGGACAGGGGGCCGGAGGACACAATCAGCCCCAGCATTTT | CASSSPDGQGAGGHNQPQHF
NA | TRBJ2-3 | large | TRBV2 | TGTGCCAGCAGTGGAGGCACAGATACGCAGTATTTT | CASSGGTDTQYF
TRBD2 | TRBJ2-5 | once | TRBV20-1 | TGCAGTGCCAGTCTAGCGGGCCACAGGGAGACCCAGTACTTC | CSASLAGHRETQYF
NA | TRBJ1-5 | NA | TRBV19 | TGTGCCAGTAGTCCCCGTGGGGGGATAACTCAGCCCCAGCATTTT | CASSPRGGITQPQHF
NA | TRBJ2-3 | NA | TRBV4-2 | TGTGCCAGCAGCCAAGACGGTCGGTTGGGCACAGATACGCAGTATTTT | CASSQDGRLGTDTQYF
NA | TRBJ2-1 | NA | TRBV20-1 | TGCAGTGCTAGTGAGACTATTCGGAATGAGCAGTTCTTC | CSASETIRNEQFF
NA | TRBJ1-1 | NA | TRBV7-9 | TGTGCCAGCAGTTCGGACAGACCCAACACTGAAGCTTTCTTT | CASSSDRPNTEAFF
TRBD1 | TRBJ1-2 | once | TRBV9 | TGTGCCAGCAGCCCTGGGGGACAGGGGTACTATGGCTACACCTTC | CASSPGGQGYYGYTF
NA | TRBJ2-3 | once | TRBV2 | TGTGCCAGCATGCAGGTTCTGACAGATACGCAGTATTTT | CASMQVLTDTQYF
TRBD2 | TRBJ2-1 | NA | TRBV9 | TGTGCCAGCAGCGCCACCGCTTTGGGACTAGCGAACGCCTACAATGAGCAGTTCTTC | CASSATALGLANAYNEQFF
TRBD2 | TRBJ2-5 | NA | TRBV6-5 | TGTGCCAGCAGACTAGCGGGTGTCGAGACCCAGTACTTC | CASRLAGVETQYF
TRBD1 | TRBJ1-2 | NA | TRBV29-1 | TGCAGCGTTGACACAGGGGGCGGCTATGGCTACACCTTC | CSVDTGGGYGYTF
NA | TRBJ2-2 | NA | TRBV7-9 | TGTGCCAGCAGCCAGAACGTCCGCGGGGAGACGAACACCGGGGAGCTGTTTTTT | CASSQNVRGETNTGELFF
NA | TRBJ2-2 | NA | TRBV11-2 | TGTGCCAGCAGCGCCCGGACAGCCCGAACCGGGGAGCTGTTTTTT | CASSARTARTGELFF
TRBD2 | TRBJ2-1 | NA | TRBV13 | TGTGCCAGCAGCCCAGGGACTAGCGGCCCAAGCTCCTACAATGAGCAGTTCTTC | CASSPGTSGPSSYNEQFF
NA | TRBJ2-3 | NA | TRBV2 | TGTGCCTTTCCCAGGACTCAGAAGGCAGATACGCAGTATTTT | CAFPRTQKADTQYF
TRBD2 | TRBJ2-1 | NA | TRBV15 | TGTGCCACCAGCTCTCCCGGGACTCGCGCGGGGGATGAGCAGTTCTTC | CATSSPGTRAGDEQFF
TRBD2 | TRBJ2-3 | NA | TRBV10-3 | TGTGCCATCACCCGAGCGGGGCGCGCAGATACGCAGTATTTT | CAITRAGRADTQYF
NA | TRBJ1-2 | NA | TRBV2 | TGTGCCGAAGGAGGCACGGGGAGGACGGACTACACCTTC | CAEGGTGRTDYTF
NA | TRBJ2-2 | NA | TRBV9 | TGTGCCAGCAGCGTAGATGTGTCCGGACAAGGCACCGGGGAGCTGTTTTTT | CASSVDVSGQGTGELFF
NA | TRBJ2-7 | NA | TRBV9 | TGTGCCAGCAGCGTAGCCCCGACAGAGCCCTACGAGCAGTACTTC | CASSVAPTEPYEQYF
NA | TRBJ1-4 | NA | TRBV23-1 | TGCGCCAGCAGTCAATCGCCTACAGAAGATAATGAAAAACTGTTTTTT | CASSQSPTEDNEKLFF
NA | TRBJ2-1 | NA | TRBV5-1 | TGCGCCAGCAGCTCGCAGGGGAGAGGGGCCAATGAGCAGTTCTTC | CASSSQGRGANEQFF
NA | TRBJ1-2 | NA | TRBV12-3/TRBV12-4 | TGTGCCAGCAGCCCAGGGTCCTTTCTACGCTACACCTTC | CASSPGSFLRYTF
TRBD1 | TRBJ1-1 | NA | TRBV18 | TGTGCCAGCTCACGGGGACAGAGGGGCACTGAAGCTTTCTTT | CASSRGQRGTEAFF
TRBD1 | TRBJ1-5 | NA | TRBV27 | TGTGCCAGCAGTTCATACAGGGGAGGACAGCCCCAGCATTTT | CASSSYRGGQPQHF
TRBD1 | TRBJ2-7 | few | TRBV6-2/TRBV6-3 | TGTGCCAGCAGTTCACGGGACAGATACGAGCAGTACTTC | CASSSRDRYEQYF
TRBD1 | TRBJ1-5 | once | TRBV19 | TGTGCCAGTAGTAAGTTGGGGACAGGGGGGGAACCCCAGCATTTT | CASSKLGTGGEPQHF
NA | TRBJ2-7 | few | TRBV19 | TGTGCCAGTAGTATGGAGACCGGACAGACTGTGCAGTACTTC | CASSMETGQTVQYF
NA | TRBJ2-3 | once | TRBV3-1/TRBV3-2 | TGTGCCAGCAGCCCCTGGGGCGGGGGCGTCTCAGATACGCAGTATTTT | CASSPWGGGVSDTQYF
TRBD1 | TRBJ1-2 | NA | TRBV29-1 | TGCAGCGTTGAGGTAGCCGGGACAGTCAAGGTTCACTATGGCTACACCTTC | CSVEVAGTVKVHYGYTF
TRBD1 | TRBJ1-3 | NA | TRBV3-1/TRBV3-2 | TGTGCCAGCAGCCAATGGACAGGGGTCGGAAACACCATATATTTT | CASSQWTGVGNTIYF
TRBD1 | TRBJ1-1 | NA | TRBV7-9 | TGTGCCAGCAGCTTAGGACAGGGGGCCGATAAAGCTTTCTTT | CASSLGQGADKAFF
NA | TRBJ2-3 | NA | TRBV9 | TGTGCCAGCAGCGCGGGTCATGGAAAACCCGGAGATACGCAGTATTTT | CASSAGHGKPGDTQYF
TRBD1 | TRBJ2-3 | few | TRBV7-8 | TGTGCCAGCAGCTTGGCAGGGGGCAGGGATACGCAGTATTTT | CASSLAGGRDTQYF